These T cell receptor beta chains were read from a single sample in a study of blood T cell repertoires in COVID-19. Repertoires were generated with immunoSEQ multiplex PCR, while TCRdb's copy carries only in-frame clones and drops some. The table has 85,000 to 120,000 clones, around 80% seen once; the top ten hold 5% to 7.5%. Material for sequencing was peripheral blood. The source of these receptors is a man older than 75 with COVID-19, enrolled during active disease. The conserved cysteine and the conserved F or W are not part of the CDR3 here. The size field is filled for only some rows; it gives once, few, many or a size class.

cdr3_aa: ASSQDQSGVKDTQY
clone_size: few
j_call: TRBJ2-3
v_call: TRBV3-1/TRBV3-2

cdr3_aa: ASSGQGRTMANQPQH
clone_size: NA
j_call: TRBJ1-5
v_call: TRBV6-1

cdr3_aa: ASSIGQRRGGHIQY
clone_size: NA
j_call: TRBJ2-4
v_call: TRBV19

cdr3_aa: ASSRKSSVPGGTQY
clone_size: NA
j_call: TRBJ2-3
v_call: TRBV13

cdr3_aa: ASSTGTSGDYNEQF
clone_size: NA
j_call: TRBJ2-1
v_call: TRBV5-4

cdr3_aa: ASSLVSSGELF
clone_size: NA
j_call: TRBJ2-2
v_call: TRBV11-2

cdr3_aa: ASSSPKGLGLNEQF
clone_size: few
j_call: TRBJ2-1
v_call: TRBV7-9

cdr3_aa: ASSPVAGGWTDTQY
clone_size: once
j_call: TRBJ2-3
v_call: TRBV28

cdr3_aa: ASGLASLAVSSYNEQF
clone_size: NA
j_call: TRBJ2-1
v_call: TRBV12-5

cdr3_aa: ASSLGTSGISYNEQF
clone_size: NA
j_call: TRBJ2-1
v_call: TRBV27

cdr3_aa: SVEARTNGYGYT
clone_size: NA
j_call: TRBJ1-2
v_call: TRBV29-1

cdr3_aa: ATSDASLGRGNEQF
clone_size: few
j_call: TRBJ2-1
v_call: TRBV24-1

cdr3_aa: ASSLGRGFAEAF
clone_size: NA
j_call: TRBJ1-1
v_call: TRBV5-1

cdr3_aa: ASSSTGGLYGYT
clone_size: NA
j_call: TRBJ1-2
v_call: TRBV13

cdr3_aa: ASSVPLEKLF
clone_size: NA
j_call: TRBJ1-4
v_call: TRBV28

cdr3_aa: ASSMGQGYGYT
clone_size: NA
j_call: TRBJ1-2
v_call: TRBV28

cdr3_aa: ASSQGGASGNLQETQY
clone_size: NA
j_call: TRBJ2-5
v_call: TRBV3-1/TRBV3-2

cdr3_aa: AWSVGTDGSGNTIY
clone_size: NA
j_call: TRBJ1-3
v_call: TRBV30

cdr3_aa: SVEELAGPGELF
clone_size: NA
j_call: TRBJ2-2
v_call: TRBV29-1

cdr3_aa: ATSRDLATNEKLF
clone_size: NA
j_call: TRBJ1-4
v_call: TRBV15

cdr3_aa: ASSVEGGRGGYT
clone_size: NA
j_call: TRBJ1-2
v_call: TRBV9

cdr3_aa: ASSLWSSASGRNEQF
clone_size: NA
j_call: TRBJ2-1
v_call: TRBV19

cdr3_aa: ASSQAGETQY
clone_size: NA
j_call: TRBJ2-5
v_call: TRBV3-1/TRBV3-2

cdr3_aa: ASSAAGEQF
clone_size: NA
j_call: TRBJ2-1
v_call: TRBV9

cdr3_aa: ASSYDAGGNGYT
clone_size: NA
j_call: TRBJ1-2
v_call: TRBV6-5

cdr3_aa: ASSYPYTGELF
clone_size: few
j_call: TRBJ2-2
v_call: TRBV6-5

cdr3_aa: ASSPEWGTGWNEQF
clone_size: NA
j_call: TRBJ2-1
v_call: TRBV3-1/TRBV3-2

cdr3_aa: ATSDSGLAGGRGGSYNEQF
clone_size: few
j_call: TRBJ2-1
v_call: TRBV24-1

cdr3_aa: ASTPDQRNQPQH
clone_size: NA
j_call: TRBJ1-5
v_call: TRBV6-6

cdr3_aa: ASSPTVNEKLF
clone_size: NA
j_call: TRBJ1-4
v_call: TRBV3-1/TRBV3-2

cdr3_aa: ASSIVGTGGYEQY
clone_size: NA
j_call: TRBJ2-7
v_call: TRBV19

cdr3_aa: ASSQRTVREQY
clone_size: NA
j_call: TRBJ2-7
v_call: TRBV2

cdr3_aa: ASSLGLAAGYNEQF
clone_size: NA
j_call: TRBJ2-1
v_call: TRBV27

cdr3_aa: ATRIEAGWAYEQY
clone_size: NA
j_call: TRBJ2-7
v_call: TRBV5-1

cdr3_aa: ASSSETGAFGYT
clone_size: NA
j_call: TRBJ1-2
v_call: TRBV7-9

cdr3_aa: ASSPSTGGEGTQY
clone_size: NA
j_call: TRBJ2-5
v_call: TRBV18

cdr3_aa: ASSSGLVFLGEQF
clone_size: NA
j_call: TRBJ2-1
v_call: TRBV6-6

cdr3_aa: ASSLDRGMFQPQH
clone_size: NA
j_call: TRBJ1-5
v_call: TRBV7-8

cdr3_aa: ASSYAGTGNYGYT
clone_size: NA
j_call: TRBJ1-2
v_call: TRBV6-2/TRBV6-3

cdr3_aa: ATSLYKGTPYNEQF
clone_size: NA
j_call: TRBJ2-1
v_call: TRBV15

cdr3_aa: ASIGRVSYEQY
clone_size: few
j_call: TRBJ2-7
v_call: TRBV6-5

cdr3_aa: ASSQTGYEQY
clone_size: NA
j_call: TRBJ2-7
v_call: TRBV19

cdr3_aa: ASSFWDTDEQY
clone_size: NA
j_call: TRBJ2-7
v_call: TRBV7-8

cdr3_aa: ASSPPTGSVETQY
clone_size: few
j_call: TRBJ2-5
v_call: TRBV28

cdr3_aa: ASSPKGTVNTEAF
clone_size: NA
j_call: TRBJ1-1
v_call: TRBV5-1

cdr3_aa: ASSGQISGNTIY
clone_size: NA
j_call: TRBJ1-3
v_call: TRBV9

cdr3_aa: ASSYGGLAAYEQY
clone_size: NA
j_call: TRBJ2-7
v_call: TRBV6-2/TRBV6-3

cdr3_aa: ASSLGSGLGNTIY
clone_size: NA
j_call: TRBJ1-3
v_call: TRBV5-1

cdr3_aa: ASSLANQETQY
clone_size: NA
j_call: TRBJ2-5
v_call: TRBV3-1/TRBV3-2

cdr3_aa: ASSFPRNAGELF
clone_size: NA
j_call: TRBJ2-2
v_call: TRBV5-4